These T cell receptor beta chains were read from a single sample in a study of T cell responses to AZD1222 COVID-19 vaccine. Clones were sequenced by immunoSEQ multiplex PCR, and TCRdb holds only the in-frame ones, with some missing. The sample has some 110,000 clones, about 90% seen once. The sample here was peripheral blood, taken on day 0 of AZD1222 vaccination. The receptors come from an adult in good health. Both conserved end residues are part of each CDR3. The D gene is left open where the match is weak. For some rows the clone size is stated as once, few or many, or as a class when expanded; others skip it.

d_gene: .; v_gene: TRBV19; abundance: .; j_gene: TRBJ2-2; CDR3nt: TGTGCCTCGTCTCGGGACCGGGGGAGGACCGGGGAGCTGTTTTTT; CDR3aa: CASSRDRGRTGELFF
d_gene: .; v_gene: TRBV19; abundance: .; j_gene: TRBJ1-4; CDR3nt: TGTGCCAGTAGTACAACAGCGCTGGATGACGAAAAACTGTTTTTT; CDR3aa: CASSTTALDDEKLFF
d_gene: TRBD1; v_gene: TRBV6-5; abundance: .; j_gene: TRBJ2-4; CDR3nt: TGTGCCAGCAGTTCCTGGACAGGGGGCACCGGGAACATTCAGTACTTC; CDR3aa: CASSSWTGGTGNIQYF
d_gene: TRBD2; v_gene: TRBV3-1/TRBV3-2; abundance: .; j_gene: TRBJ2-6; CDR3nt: TGTGCCAGCAGCCCCTGGGGAAGCGGGGCATCCTCTGGGGCCAACGTCCTGACTTTC; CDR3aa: CASSPWGSGASSGANVLTF
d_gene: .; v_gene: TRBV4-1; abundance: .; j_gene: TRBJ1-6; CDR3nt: TGCGCCAGCAGCCTACGGGGAACTCAATATAATTCACCCCTCCACTTT; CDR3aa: CASSLRGTQYNSPLHF
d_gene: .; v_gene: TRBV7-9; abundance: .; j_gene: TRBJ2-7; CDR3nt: TGTGCCAGCAGCTTAGCCCTGCGGATCTCCTACGAGCAGTACTTC; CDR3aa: CASSLALRISYEQYF
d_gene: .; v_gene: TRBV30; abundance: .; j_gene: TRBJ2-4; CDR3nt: TGTGCCTGGGTGGACAGATACGCTAAAAACATTCAGTACTTC; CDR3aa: CAWVDRYAKNIQYF
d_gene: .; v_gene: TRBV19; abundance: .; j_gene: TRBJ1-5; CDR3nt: TGTGCCAGTAGTATTAGTTCGAACCCCTCCAATCAGCCCCAGCATTTT; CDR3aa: CASSISSNPSNQPQHF
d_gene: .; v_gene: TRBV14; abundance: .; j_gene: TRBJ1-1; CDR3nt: TGTGCCAGCAGCCAAGATGATTTCGGACGGCCTATCTACATGAACACTGAAGCTTTCTTT; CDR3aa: CASSQDDFGRPIYMNTEAFF
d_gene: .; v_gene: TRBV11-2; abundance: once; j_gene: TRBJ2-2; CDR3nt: TGTGCCAGCAGCTCCGGGGAGCTGTTTTTT; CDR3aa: CASSSGELFF
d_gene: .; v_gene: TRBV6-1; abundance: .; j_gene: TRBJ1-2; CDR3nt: TGTGCCAGCAGTGAATTTCGGGACAACCCCTATGGCTACACCTTC; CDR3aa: CASSEFRDNPYGYTF
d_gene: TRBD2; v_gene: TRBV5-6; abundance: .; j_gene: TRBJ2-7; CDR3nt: TGTGCCAGCAGCTCCCAATTAGCGGGAGGGCCCCACGAGCAGTACTTC; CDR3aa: CASSSQLAGGPHEQYF
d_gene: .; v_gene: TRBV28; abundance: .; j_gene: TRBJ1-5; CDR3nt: TGTGCCAGCAGCTTGGACAGCTATAGCAATCAGCCCCAGCATTTT; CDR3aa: CASSLDSYSNQPQHF
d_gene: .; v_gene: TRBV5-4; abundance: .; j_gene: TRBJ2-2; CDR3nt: TGTGCCAGCGGCAAAAACACCGGGGAGCTGTTTTTT; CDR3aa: CASGKNTGELFF
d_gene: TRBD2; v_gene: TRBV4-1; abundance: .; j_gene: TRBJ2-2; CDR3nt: TGCGCCAGCAGCCAGCCCCTACTAGCGCCGAACACCGGGGAGCTGTTTTTT; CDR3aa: CASSQPLLAPNTGELFF
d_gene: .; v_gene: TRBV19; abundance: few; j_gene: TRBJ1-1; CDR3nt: TGTGCCAGTAGTATAGGATGGGGGAACACTGAAGCTTTCTTT; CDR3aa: CASSIGWGNTEAFF
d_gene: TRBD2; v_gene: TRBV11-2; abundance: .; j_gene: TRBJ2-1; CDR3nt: TGTGCCAGCAGACCCTTGACTAGCCTCTACAATGAGCAGTTCTTC; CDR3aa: CASRPLTSLYNEQFF
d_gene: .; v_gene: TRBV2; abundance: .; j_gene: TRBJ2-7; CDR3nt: TGTGCCAGCAGTCCGTCAACTAGGAACGAGCAGTACTTC; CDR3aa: CASSPSTRNEQYF
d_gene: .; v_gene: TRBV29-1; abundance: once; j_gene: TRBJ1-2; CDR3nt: TGCAGCGTTCGCGGCCGAACTAACTATGGCTACACCTTC; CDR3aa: CSVRGRTNYGYTF
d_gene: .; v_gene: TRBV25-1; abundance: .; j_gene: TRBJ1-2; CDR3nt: TGTGCCAGACAAACCCCCAGGATAGGGTTTGCGGGCTACACCTTC; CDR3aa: CARQTPRIGFAGYTF
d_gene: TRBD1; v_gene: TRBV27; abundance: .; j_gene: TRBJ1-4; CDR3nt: TGTGCCAGCAGTGGGCGGACAGGGGTGCGAGAAAAACTGTTTTTT; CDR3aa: CASSGRTGVREKLFF
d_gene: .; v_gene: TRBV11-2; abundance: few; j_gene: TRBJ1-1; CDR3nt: TGTGCCAGCAGCGGTCTCGGGGCTGAAGCTTTCTTT; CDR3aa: CASSGLGAEAFF